What follows is one TCR beta chain and its context. Its matching antigen is unknown. This specimen comes from a study of T cell responses to AZD1222 COVID-19 vaccine. Overall study results and limits: Spike was spanned by vaccine-associated CD4 TCRs, which were dominant at 160-218 and 743-854. Females outnumbered males among donors, who were mostly white British; clonal diversity was possibly underestimated. Close to half of all spike-specific TCRs reportedly target regions of the variants that are unmutated.

Assay: immunoSEQ multiplex PCR; the TCRdb copy retains only in-frame clones and omits some. The sample has 100,000 to 150,000 clones, around 90% seen once. CDR1 is MGHRA and CDR2 is YSYEKL in the germline V gene. This CDR3 is built from 16 residues. Trimming took 4 bases from V and 2 from J; bases not matched to a gene: 8. This sample comprised peripheral blood, obtained 28 days after the second dose of the MenACWY control vaccine. This receptor was obtained from an adult who received the MenACWY meningococcal vaccine as a control. The V gene is TRBV4-1, the J gene TRBJ2-1; 7 bases are shared with TRBD2. The CDR3 loop is CASSPLAGETYNEQFF. CDR3 sequence (DNA): TGCGCCAGCAGCCCCTTGGCGGGGGAAACCTACAATGAGCAGTTCTTC.